This entry is about one TCR beta chain. The sample originates from a study of shared clonotypes between healthy human individuals. Approximately 30,000 T cell genomes (around 0.2 ug DNA) went into each sorted-subset replicate. Here immunoSEQ multiplex PCR was the method, and the copy in TCRdb shows in-frame clones only, minus some. Found here are 650,000 to 800,000 clones, around 77% of them singletons; the top ten hold approximately 1.8%. The sequenced material came from memory CD4+ T cells sorted from blood. Subset noted: CD45RA-negative fraction. The sequence derives from a woman aged 25 to 39 in good health.

The CDR3 sequence is CASSREGSNSGANVLTF. CDR3 sequence (DNA): TGCGCCAGCAGTCGTGAAGGGTCCAACTCTGGGGCCAACGTCCTGACTTTC. The rearrangement links TRBV5-1 to TRBJ2-6; no clear D. V dropped 5 bases and J dropped 0 bases, with 15 bases sitting between them. CDR1 and CDR2 (germline): SGHRS, YFSETQ. The CDR3 is 17 residues long.